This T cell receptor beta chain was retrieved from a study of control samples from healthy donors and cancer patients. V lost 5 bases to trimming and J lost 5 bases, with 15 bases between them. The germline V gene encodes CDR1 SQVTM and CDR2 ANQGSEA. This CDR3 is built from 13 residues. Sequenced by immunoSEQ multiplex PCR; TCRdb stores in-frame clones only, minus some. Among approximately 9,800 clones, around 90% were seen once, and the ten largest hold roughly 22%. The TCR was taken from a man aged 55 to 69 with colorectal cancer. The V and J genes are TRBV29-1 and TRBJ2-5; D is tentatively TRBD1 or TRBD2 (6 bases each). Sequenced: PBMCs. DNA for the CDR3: TGCAGCGTTCGGGACACTGGGGGGGAGACCCAGTACTTC. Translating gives CSVRDTGGETQYF.